A selection of T cell receptor beta chains follows, all from one sample in a study of spatial heterogeneity in lung cancer. TCRdb re-called the 5' RACE reads with MiXCR, one entry per CDR3 protein. Of around 10,000 distinct CDR3 sequences listed, approximately 8.1% are singletons. The sequenced sample was PBMCs, obtained at surgery. These TCRs come from a male donor with early-stage non-small cell lung cancer. Each CDR3 is given with its conserved first and last residue. D genes are given only for firm matches. Expanded clones are given a class, and other clones once, few, many or no size at all.

. | TRBJ1-1 | many | TRBV10-3 | TGTGCCATCAGTGATTCGACGAAGCTGAACACTGAAGCTTTCTTT | CAISDSTKLNTEAFF
TRBD2 | TRBJ2-7 | medium-sized | TRBV3-1 | TGTGCCAGCAGCCCGGGCGGGGGGACCTACGAGCAGTACTTC | CASSPGGGTYEQYF
TRBD2 | TRBJ2-1 | few | TRBV4-1 | TGCGCCAGCGCGCCGGGACTAGCGAGGGGCGGGAGCAATGAGCAGTTCTTC | CASAPGLARGGSNEQFF
TRBD1 | TRBJ2-1 | . | TRBV6-5 | TGTGCCAGCAGTTCCCTCCGGCAGGGGGCTGAGCAGTTCTTC | CASSSLRQGAEQFF
TRBD1 | TRBJ2-7 | many | TRBV19 | TGTGCCAGTAGTCCCAGACAGGGCCGAAGCTCCTACGAGCAGTACTTC | CASSPRQGRSSYEQYF
TRBD1 | TRBJ1-1 | many | TRBV11-2 | TGTGCCAGCAGCTTACGGACAGGGGGTACTGAAGCTTTCTTT | CASSLRTGGTEAFF
TRBD1 | TRBJ1-2 | medium-sized | TRBV28 | TGTGCCAGCGGCCGGGGGACAGGGGCCTATGGCTACACCTTC | CASGRGTGAYGYTF
. | TRBJ2-1 | many | TRBV20-1 | TGCAGTGCAACAGACCAGGACAATGAGCAGTTCTTC | CSATDQDNEQFF
. | TRBJ2-7 | many | TRBV21-1 | TGTGCCAGCAGCATTGGGGACAGGGGCCACGAGCAGTACTTC | CASSIGDRGHEQYF
. | TRBJ2-7 | many | TRBV6-5 | TGTGCCAGCAGTTACTACGTGGGGGCGGCCTACGAGCAGTACTTC | CASSYYVGAAYEQYF
. | TRBJ2-4 | . | TRBV30 | TGTGCCTGGGAAAACGGGCAAGAAAACATTCAGTACTTC | CAWENGQENIQYF
. | TRBJ1-1 | many | TRBV5-5 | TGTGCCAGCAGCTTGGCCTCCTGGACAGACGCTTTCTTT | CASSLASWTDAFF
. | TRBJ1-2 | . | TRBV11-1 | TGTGCCAGCAGCCGGCTCCGGGAGGCCTATGGCTACACCTTC | CASSRLREAYGYTF
. | TRBJ2-7 | . | TRBV18 | TGTGCCAGCTCACCCAGCTCCTACGAGCAGTACTTC | CASSPSSYEQYF
. | TRBJ1-1 | many | TRBV7-9 | TGTGCCACCCAACTAGGGGGGGGGAACACTGAAGCTTTCTTT | CATQLGGGNTEAFF
TRBD1 | TRBJ1-6 | many | TRBV4-3 | TGCGCCAGCAGCCAAGATGGGGCAGGGGGCGGAACAAATTCACCCCTCCACTTT | CASSQDGAGGGTNSPLHF
. | TRBJ2-4 | medium-sized | TRBV20-1 | TGCAGTGCTAGACTAGACCAGGGGAAAAACATTCAGTACTTC | CSARLDQGKNIQYF
TRBD2 | TRBJ2-1 | many | TRBV6-2/TRBV6-3 | TGTGCCAGCACTTTGTTCGGGGGGTACAGTGAGCAGTTCTTC | CASTLFGGYSEQFF
. | TRBJ2-1 | many | TRBV5-1 | TGCGCCAGCAGCTGGGGGCCGGGTAATGAGCAGTTCTTC | CASSWGPGNEQFF
TRBD1 | TRBJ2-7 | . | TRBV15 | TGTGCCACCAGCAGAGATTTAGGACCGGGACAGGAACTTAAGGAGTACTTC | CATSRDLGPGQELKEYF
. | TRBJ1-1 | few | TRBV5-1 | TGCGCCAGCAGCTTGGCTCATAACACTGAAGCTTTCTTT | CASSLAHNTEAFF
. | TRBJ2-3 | medium-sized | TRBV20-1 | TGCAGTGCTCGGGACGGAAGCACAGATACGCAGTATTTT | CSARDGSTDTQYF
TRBD2 | TRBJ2-1 | . | TRBV9 | TGTGCCAGCAGCTCCGGGACTAGCGGGGGAAATGAGCAGTTCTTC | CASSSGTSGGNEQFF
TRBD2 | TRBJ2-5 | medium-sized | TRBV6-5 | TGTGCCAGCAGTCGACTAGCGGGGGAGGAGACCCAGTACTTC | CASSRLAGEETQYF
. | TRBJ2-2 | many | TRBV7-2 | TGTGCCAGCTCGGGGGCCTCAACCGGGGAGCTGTTTTTT | CASSGASTGELFF
. | TRBJ2-7 | many | TRBV9 | TGTGCCAGCAGCCCTGGCCCCCCTTTCGATAAGGTAGACTACGAGCAGTACTTC | CASSPGPPFDKVDYEQYF
. | TRBJ2-1 | many | TRBV7-9 | TGTGCCAGCAGCCCCCGGGACACCAATGAGCAGTTCTTC | CASSPRDTNEQFF
. | TRBJ2-1 | . | TRBV20-1 | TGCAGTGCGAGGACTACCCGTGGGGAGGAGCAGTTCTTC | CSARTTRGEEQFF
TRBD1 | TRBJ1-2 | many | TRBV5-5 | TGTGCCAGCAGCCGTCCGGGACAGGGTACTGGCTACACCTTC | CASSRPGQGTGYTF
. | TRBJ2-1 | many | TRBV12-5 | TGTGCTAGTGGTCCCGCGGCAGGTTCCTACAATGAGCAGTTCTTC | CASGPAAGSYNEQFF
. | TRBJ2-7 | medium-sized | TRBV6-4 | TGTGCCAGCAGCGGACGGGGGACGGGCGAGCAGTACTTC | CASSGRGTGEQYF
TRBD2 | TRBJ2-1 | . | TRBV7-9 | TGTGCCAGCAGCTTAGAGGACCCGGGACTAGCGGCATATGAGCAGTTCTTC | CASSLEDPGLAAYEQFF
. | TRBJ2-2 | medium-sized | TRBV6-2/TRBV6-3 | TGTGCCAGCAGCCCCCCGGGGGGCCCGACCGGGGAGCTGTTTTTT | CASSPPGGPTGELFF
. | TRBJ2-7 | many | TRBV7-9 | TGTGCCAGCAGCTTTAGCGTTCAATGGGGGGCCCCAAGTGAGCAGTACTTC | CASSFSVQWGAPSEQYF
TRBD2 | TRBJ2-5 | . | TRBV20-1 | TGCAGTGCTAGGGAACGGGGGGGAAAGACCCAGTACTTC | CSARERGGKTQYF
. | TRBJ1-6 | many | TRBV6-1 | TGTGCCAGCAGTGAAACCCCAGGGAGGCCACCCCTCCACTTT | CASSETPGRPPLHF
. | TRBJ2-7 | medium-sized | TRBV7-6 | TGTGCCAGCAGCTTAGAACCCGGGAACCTCGAGCAGTACTTC | CASSLEPGNLEQYF
TRBD1 | TRBJ2-5 | many | TRBV6-5 | TGTGCCAGCAGTTACCGGGACAGAGGGGAGACCCAGTACTTC | CASSYRDRGETQYF
TRBD2 | TRBJ2-4 | . | TRBV20-1 | TGCAGTGCTGGAGAGGCTAGCGGAGCCCAGGACATTCAGTACTTC | CSAGEASGAQDIQYF
. | TRBJ2-1 | many | TRBV5-4 | TGTGCCAGCAGCTTTTCCTCGGGGGAGCAGTTCTTC | CASSFSSGEQFF
TRBD1 | TRBJ1-2 | many | TRBV29-1 | TGCAGCGTTCCTACAGGGGCTTGGGGTTATGGCTACACCTTC | CSVPTGAWGYGYTF
. | TRBJ2-2 | medium-sized | TRBV5-1 | TGCGCCAGCAGCCCCAGCCGCGGGGCGACCGGGGAGCTGTTTTTT | CASSPSRGATGELFF
TRBD2 | TRBJ2-3 | . | TRBV10-3 | TGTGCCATCAGTGAGGGGACTAGCGGGAATACGCAGTATTTT | CAISEGTSGNTQYF
. | TRBJ1-4 | medium-sized | TRBV7-2 | TGTGCCAGCAGCTTAGGGGGGCCTGAAAAACTGTTTTTT | CASSLGGPEKLFF
. | TRBJ2-2 | medium-sized | TRBV5-1 | TGCGCCAGCAAGCTTGAACTAGCTGGCACCGGGGAGCTGTTTTTT | CASKLELAGTGELFF
. | TRBJ2-7 | . | TRBV2 | TGTGCCAGCAGTGTGGGACTGGAGGTCGGGCAGTACTTC | CASSVGLEVGQYF
TRBD1 | TRBJ2-1 | many | TRBV7-2 | TGTGCCAGCAGCCCGATCGACAGGGGTTTGGCCTCCTACAATGAGCAGTTCTTC | CASSPIDRGLASYNEQFF
. | TRBJ2-5 | many | TRBV29-1 | TGCAGCGTCGCCGCCCTGGGAGGAGAGACCCAGTACTTC | CSVAALGGETQYF